A single sample gave rise to the 31 T cell receptor beta chains below, sequenced in a study of cytomegalovirus exposure and HLA in healthy donors. Vbeta (60) and Jbeta (13) primers were used in the PCR. Only in-frame clones appear in the TCRdb table, and some are missing; sequencing was by immunoSEQ multiplex PCR. The repertoire holds around 130,000 clones, with about 80% as singletons. The sample taken for sequencing was PBMCs. These receptors were obtained from a woman in her forties in good health and CMV-seronegative.

The chain links TRBV11-1 to TRBJ2-1; a possible D gene is TRBD2 (5 bases). CDR1 is SGHAT and CDR2 is FQDESV in the germline V gene (reference sequence). This CDR3 has 12 amino acids. V was shortened by 5 bases and J by 6 bases, with 8 bases between the two germline ends. For the CDR3, the DNA is TGTGCCAGCAGCGGACTCAGCAATGAGCAGTTCTTC. It is translated as CASSGLSNEQFF.

This CDR3 reads CASSQGRTDMNTEAFF. In nucleotides, the CDR3 is TGCGCCAGCAGCCAAGGACGGACAGATATGAACACTGAAGCTTTCTTT. The V and J genes are TRBV4-3 and TRBJ1-1, with D possibly TRBD1 on 6 matching bases. Between the trimmed V and J ends, which lost 1 base and 0 bases, there was a span of 12 bases. The CDR3 totals 16 residues. In germline, CDR1 is LGHNA, CDR2 YSLEER.

The V gene is TRBV5-1, the J gene TRBJ1-6, with 8 bases aligning to TRBD1. J gave up 10 bases and V 3 bases, and 6 bases lay outside the gene matches. The CDR3 consists of 14 residues. Germline assignment: CDR1 SGHRS and CDR2 YFSETQ. In DNA form, the CDR3 reads TGCGCCAGCAGCTCCGGACAGGGAGGGTCACCCCTCCACTTT. This translates into CASSSGQGGSPLHF.

The CDR3 sequence: CASSQDWGGGNTIYF. The CDR3, as DNA: TGTGCCAGCAGCCAAGATTGGGGAGGAGGAAACACCATATATTTT. The chain combines TRBV4-2 with TRBJ1-3, with unresolved D. In germline, CDR1 is LGHNA, CDR2 YNFKEQ. Trimming stripped 0 bases from V and 4 bases from J, with 10 bases between. The CDR3 is made up of 15 amino acids.

The gene calls are TRBV4-1 and TRBJ2-2; maybe TRBD1 (5 bases). There are 17 residues in the CDR3. Germline V gene data show CDR1 as MGHRA and CDR2 as YSYEKL. With 7 bases removed from V and 4 bases from J, the gap between germline ends came to 22 bases. The CDR3 DNA follows: TGCGCCAGCACCGTCGAAGGTCCAGGGAAAATCACCGGGGAGCTGTTTTTT. It encodes CASTVEGPGKITGELFF.

This clone was seen only once. The rearrangement uses TRBV27 and TRBJ1-6; no firm D call. The CDR3 length is 13 residues. V was cut by 7 bases and J by 4 bases, with 8 bases left in between. Germline assignment: CDR1 MNHEY and CDR2 SMNVEV (reference sequence). The CDR3 DNA sequence: TGTGCCAGCACGGACTCGTATAATTCACCCCTCCACTTT. Encoded protein: CASTDSYNSPLHF.

The V gene is TRBV4-3, the J gene TRBJ2-7, with D possibly matching TRBD1 (7 bases). The germline V gene encodes CDR1 LGHNA and CDR2 YSLEER. V lost 1 base and J 7 bases, leaving 17 bases between the germline ends. CDR3 length: 15 amino acids. This CDR3 is CASSQGTGGRGEQYF. Here the CDR3 DNA reads TGCGCCAGCAGCCAAGGGACAGGAGGGCGGGGAGAGCAGTACTTC.

The genes are TRBV18 and TRBJ2-3; D gene uncertain. Trimming took 3 bases from V and 0 from J, leaving 4 bases between them. Germline CDR1 and CDR2: KGHSH and LQKENI. The CDR3 is 13 amino acids. The CDR3 loop reads CASSPSSTDTQYF. The CDR3, as DNA: TGTGCCAGCTCACCCAGTAGCACAGATACGCAGTATTTT.

To note about this clone: Sequence at one end of the junction differs from germline and may be a read error. The CDR3 is CASSLEGSPLRF. CDR3 nucleotide sequence: TGTGCCAGCAGCCTAGAGGGGTCACCCCTCCGCTTT. The J gene is TRBJ1-6, the V gene TRBV7-9; possibly TRBD1 for D (5 bases). Germline loops: CDR1 SEHNR, CDR2 FQNEAQ (reference sequence). The CDR3 contains 12 residues.

The chain uses TRBV7-9 and TRBJ2-4; a weak D match, TRBD1 (6 bases). V lost 5 bases and J lost 8, with 16 bases in between. This CDR3 is 14 amino acids long. Looked up from germline, CDR1 is SEHNR and CDR2 is FQNEAQ (reference sequence). The CDR3 coding sequence is TGTGCCAGCAGCCCAGGCGGACAGAGAGACATTCAGTACTTC. Encoded protein: CASSPGGQRDIQYF.

This chain uses TRBV4-3 with TRBJ2-1; D gene uncertain. Germline CDR1 and CDR2: LGHNA and YSLEER. This CDR3 is 14 amino acids long. Trimming cost V 1 base and J 6 bases, with 10 bases left between them. This CDR3 is CASSQGAASNEQFF. The CDR3 DNA follows: TGCGCCAGCAGCCAAGGAGCCGCTTCCAATGAGCAGTTCTTC.

The chain couples TRBV4-3 to TRBJ1-1; 8 nucleotides align to TRBD1. The ends lost 3 bases at V and 3 bases at J; junction bases unmatched: 3. CDR1 and CDR2 (germline): LGHNA, YSLEER. This CDR3 spans 14 amino acids. The CDR3 here is CASSHGTGHTEAFF. Here the CDR3 DNA reads TGCGCCAGCAGCCACGGGACAGGCCACACTGAAGCTTTCTTT.

The rearrangement joins TRBV2 to TRBJ2-6; D gene ambiguous. Trimming left V 4 bases short and J 5 bases short, with 6 bases between. This CDR3 is built from 13 residues. CDR1 SNHLY and CDR2 FYNNEI come from the germline V gene. The CDR3 region has the DNA TGTGCCAGCAGTGTAGTTCGGGCCAACGTCCTGACTTTC. This translates into CASSVVRANVLTF. Combining the CDR3 with reference TRBV2 and TRBJ2-6 gives the whole variable domain EPEVTQTPSHQVTQMGQEVILRCVPISNHLYFYWYRQILGQKVEFLVSFYNNEISEKSEIFDDQFSVERPDGSNFTLKIRSTKLEDSAMYFCASSVVRANVLTFGAGSRLTVL.

V usage is TRBV19 and J usage is TRBJ2-2; a possible D gene is TRBD1 (5 bases). The CDR3 covers 12 residues. Germline lookup yields CDR1 LNHDA and CDR2 SQIVND (reference sequence). V was clipped by 5 bases and J by 8 bases, with 9 bases between them. CDR3 region: CASSHPGGELFF. The DNA of the CDR3 is TGTGCCAGTAGTCATCCAGGGGGGGAGCTGTTTTTT. The whole variable domain, remainder taken from reference TRBV19 and TRBJ2-2, is DGGITQSPKYLFRKEGQNVTLSCEQNLNHDAMYWYRQDPGQGLRLIYYSQIVNDFQKGDIAEGYSVSREKKESFPLTVTSAQKNPTAFYLCASSHPGGELFFGEGSRLTVL.

Concerning this clone: One junction end does not reproduce the germline sequence, and a read error may be involved. The chain employs TRBV7-7 and TRBJ2-5, with TRBD2 matching 7 bases. The CDR3 consists of 16 residues. CDR1 is SSHAT, CDR2 FNYEAQ, per germline (reference sequence). The CDR3 protein is CASSLTPSGPQETQYF. CDR3 bases: TGTGCTAGCAGCCTAACCCCTAGCGGCCCTCAAGAGACCCAGTACTTC.

This clone showed up just once. The rearrangement links TRBV19 to TRBJ2-1; 10 nucleotides align to TRBD2. The V and J ends lost 1 base and 6 bases, in that order; junction bases with no gene match: 3. The germline CDR1 and CDR2 sequences are LNHDA and SQIVND (reference sequence). The CDR3 totals 15 residues. CDR3: CASSIGVAGGNEQFF. The CDR3, as DNA: TGTGCCAGTAGTATAGGGGTAGCGGGGGGCAATGAGCAGTTCTTC.

This sequence joins TRBV19 and TRBJ1-2; possible D gene TRBD1, 6 bases. The germline CDR1 and CDR2 sequences are LNHDA and SQIVND (reference sequence). V was clipped by 1 base and J by 7 bases, with 19 bases between them. The CDR3 length is 16 residues. CDR3 sequence: CASSIGSGVAWGGYTF. The CDR3 DNA follows: TGTGCCAGTAGTATAGGCTCAGGGGTTGCCTGGGGTGGCTACACCTTC. Full variable domain (outside the CDR3, taken from reference TRBV19 and TRBJ1-2): DGGITQSPKYLFRKEGQNVTLSCEQNLNHDAMYWYRQDPGQGLRLIYYSQIVNDFQKGDIAEGYSVSREKKESFPLTVTSAQKNPTAFYLCASSIGSGVAWGGYTFGSGTRLTVV.

This clone was recorded a few times. The V gene is TRBV7-9, the J gene TRBJ1-1; D might be TRBD1 (5 bases). The CDR3 covers 14 residues. Germline assignment: CDR1 SEHNR and CDR2 FQNEAQ (reference sequence). V was shortened by 5 bases and J by 1 base, with 11 bases between the two germline ends. The CDR3 DNA is TGTGCCAGCAGCCCACGCGGACAGAACACTGAAGCTTTCTTT. This encodes CASSPRGQNTEAFF.

This rearrangement joins TRBV5-6 to TRBJ1-2; 8 nucleotides line up with TRBD1. Germline CDR1 is SGHDT and CDR2 is YYEEEE. J gave up 5 bases and V 0 bases, and 3 bases lay outside the gene matches. The CDR3 contains 14 residues. The CDR3 loop reads CASSLGTGNYGYTF. CDR3 nucleotide sequence: TGTGCCAGCAGCTTGGGGACAGGGAATTATGGCTACACCTTC.

The V and J genes are TRBV6-5 and TRBJ1-2; 7 bases fit TRBD1. Trimming took 5 bases from V and 4 from J; bases not matched to a gene: 7. The length of the CDR3 is 14 residues. Germline CDR1 is MNHEY and CDR2 is SVGAGI. CDR3 region: CASSQTGSFYGYTF. The CDR3 DNA is TGTGCCAGCAGTCAGACAGGGTCTTTCTATGGCTACACCTTC.

V and J are TRBV9 and TRBJ2-1; possible D gene TRBD1, 7 bases. Germline values: CDR1 SGDLS, CDR2 YYNGEE. The CDR3 runs 17 residues. V was shortened by 0 bases and J by 4 bases, with 17 bases between the two germline ends. For the CDR3, the DNA is TGTGCCAGCAGCGTAGGGTTGCGAGCAGGGGGGTACAATGAGCAGTTCTTC. Translating it yields CASSVGLRAGGYNEQFF.

This clone has a handful of counts. The rearrangement joins TRBV6-5 to TRBJ1-1; D might be TRBD1 (6 bases). With 5 bases removed from V and 1 base from J, the gap between germline ends came to 11 bases. Germline CDR1 and CDR2: MNHEY and SVGAGI. The CDR3 spans 14 residues. In DNA form, the CDR3 reads TGTGCCAGCAGTCCCCGGACAGCGAACACTGAAGCTTTCTTT. Amino acid sequence: CASSPRTANTEAFF.

The rearrangement joins TRBV11-2 to TRBJ2-3; 15 nucleotides match TRBD2. This CDR3 comprises 17 residues. Germline CDR1 and CDR2: SGHAT and FQNNGV. Trimming took 3 bases from V and 4 from J; bases not matched to a gene: 5. CDR3 DNA: TGTGCCAGCAGCTTTGGGACTAGCGGGGGGATAGCAGATACGCAGTATTTT. Encoded protein: CASSFGTSGGIADTQYF. The full variable domain, rest sourced from reference TRBV11-2 and TRBJ2-3, is EAGVAQSPRYKIIEKRQSVAFWCNPISGHATLYWYQQILGQGPKLLIQFQNNGVVDDSQLPKDRFSAERLKGVDSTLKIQPAKLEDSAVYLCASSFGTSGGIADTQYFGPGTRLTVL.

The V and J genes are TRBV18 and TRBJ1-1; possibly TRBD1 for D (5 bases). This CDR3 spans 17 amino acids. The ends were cut back, 3 bases at V and 5 bases at J, with 22 bases in the middle. Germline-derived CDR1 and CDR2 are KGHSH and LQKENI. The CDR3 here is CASSPPGLGIRGTEAFF. CDR3 nucleotides: TGTGCCAGCTCACCTCCAGGGTTGGGAATTCGTGGGACTGAAGCTTTCTTT.

The chain is built from TRBV21-1 and TRBJ2-1; TRBD2, the D gene given by the table, was not confirmed from the DNA. TRBV21-1 is annotated as a pseudogene. The CDR3 totals 14 residues. The CDR3 reads CASSKDGLQQEQFF. CDR3 nucleotides: TGTGCCAGCAGCAAAGATGGACTGCAGCAGGAGCAGTTCTTC.

The chain joins TRBV6-5 to TRBJ1-1; D not certain. The CDR3 runs to 14 residues. The germline V gene has CDR1 MNHEY and CDR2 SVGAGI. Between the trimmed V and J ends, which lost 5 bases and 0 bases, there was a span of 10 bases. CDR3: CASSPPGVNTEAFF. CDR3 coding DNA: TGTGCCAGCAGTCCCCCGGGAGTGAACACTGAAGCTTTCTTT.

The chain combines TRBV5-1 with TRBJ2-3; the match to TRBD2 covers 11 bases. After removal of 4 bases from V and 3 bases from J, the junction contained 7 bases not matched to a gene. In germline, CDR1 is SGHRS, CDR2 YFSETQ. The CDR3 is made up of 16 amino acids. Here the CDR3 DNA reads TGCGCCAGCAGCCCCCTAGCGGGAGGAGGGACAGATACGCAGTATTTT. This gives the protein CASSPLAGGGTDTQYF. The full variable domain, with the rest looked up from reference TRBV5-1 and TRBJ2-3, is KAGVTQTPRYLIKTRGQQVTLSCSPISGHRSVSWYQQTPGQGLQFLFEYFSETQRNKGNFPGRFSGRQFSNSRSEMNVSTLELGDSALYLCASSPLAGGGTDTQYFGPGTRLTVL.

V usage is TRBV6-6 and J usage is TRBJ1-2, with TRBD1 as a possible D gene (6 bases). The CDR3 runs to 15 residues. In germline, CDR1 is MNHNY, CDR2 SVGAGI (reference sequence). V lost 5 bases to trimming and J lost 4 bases, with 17 bases between them. The CDR3 DNA is TGTGCCAGCAGTCCCTGGACAGACAAAATCTATGGCTACACCTTC. The encoded protein is CASSPWTDKIYGYTF.

In this sample, this clone turned up once. The rearrangement joins TRBV7-8 to TRBJ2-3, with TRBD1 matching over 9 bases. With V trimmed by 10 bases and J by 5 bases, 4 bases remained unmatched. Germline CDR1 SGHVS, CDR2 FQNEAQ. The CDR3 contains 12 residues. The CDR3 DNA is TGTGCCACACAGGGGGCAAGAGATACGCAGTATTTT. This codes for CATQGARDTQYF.

This clone was counted a single time. The germline gene is not matched at one end of the junction; a read error may be the cause. This chain links TRBV7-9 with TRBJ2-1; no firm D call. Germline CDR1 SEHNR, CDR2 FQNEAQ (reference sequence). The CDR3 consists of 15 residues. The CDR3 here is CSSSFVTTGYNEQFF. CDR3 nucleotides: TGTTCCAGCAGCTTTGTGACAACCGGCTACAATGAGCAGTTCTTC. The complete variable domain, with remaining parts taken from reference TRBV7-9 and TRBJ2-1, reads DTGVSQNPRHKITKRGQNVTFRCDPISEHNRLYWYRQTLGQGPEFLTYFQNEAQLEKSRLLSDRFSAERPKGSFSTLEIQRTEQGDSAMYLCSSSFVTTGYNEQFFGPGTRLTVL.

The chain carries TRBV10-3 and TRBJ1-1; perhaps TRBD1 as D (6 bases). Trimming pared 6 bases from V and 9 bases from J, leaving 14 bases between. In germline, CDR1 is ENHRY, CDR2 SYGVKD. The CDR3 runs 12 residues. The CDR3 spells CAIRQGRGKAFF. CDR3 in DNA: TGTGCCATCAGACAGGGTAGGGGAAAAGCTTTCTTT.